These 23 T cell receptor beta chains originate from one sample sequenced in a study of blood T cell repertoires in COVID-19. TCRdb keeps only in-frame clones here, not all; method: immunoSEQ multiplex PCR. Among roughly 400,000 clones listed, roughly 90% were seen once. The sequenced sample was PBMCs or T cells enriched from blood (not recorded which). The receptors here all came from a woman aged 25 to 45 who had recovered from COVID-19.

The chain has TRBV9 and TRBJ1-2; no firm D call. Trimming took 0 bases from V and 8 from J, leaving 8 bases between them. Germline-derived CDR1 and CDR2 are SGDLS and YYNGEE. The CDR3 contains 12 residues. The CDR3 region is CASSVEAGGYTF. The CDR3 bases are TGTGCCAGCAGCGTAGAGGCGGGAGGCTACACCTTC.

CDR3 DNA sequence: TGTGCCATCAGTGGGACAGGGGGCGAATCCACTGAAGCTTTCTTT. As protein: CAISGTGGESTEAFF. This chain connects TRBV10-3 to TRBJ1-1; 11 bases are a match to TRBD1. The CDR3 has 15 amino acids. The germline CDR1 and CDR2 sequences are ENHRY and SYGVKD. Unmatched junction bases numbered 5, after V lost 4 bases and J lost 4 bases.

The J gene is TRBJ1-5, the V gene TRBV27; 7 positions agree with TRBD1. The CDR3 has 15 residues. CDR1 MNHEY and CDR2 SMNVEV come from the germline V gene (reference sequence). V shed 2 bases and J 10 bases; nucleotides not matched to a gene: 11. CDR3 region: CASSLTGTALSPQHF. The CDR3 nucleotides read TGTGCCAGCAGTTTAACGGGGACAGCCCTTTCCCCCCAGCATTTT.

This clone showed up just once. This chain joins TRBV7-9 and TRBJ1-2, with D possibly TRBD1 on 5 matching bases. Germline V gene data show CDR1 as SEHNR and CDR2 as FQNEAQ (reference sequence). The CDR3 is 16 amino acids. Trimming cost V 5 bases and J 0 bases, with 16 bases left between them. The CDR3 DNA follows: TGTGCCAGCAGCATACTGACAGCACTCACTAACTATGGCTACACCTTC. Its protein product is CASSILTALTNYGYTF.

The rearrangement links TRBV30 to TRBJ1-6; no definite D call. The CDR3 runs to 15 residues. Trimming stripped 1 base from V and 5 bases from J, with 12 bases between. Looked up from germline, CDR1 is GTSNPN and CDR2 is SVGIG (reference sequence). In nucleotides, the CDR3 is TGTGCCTGGAGTGGGCAACAGCCGAATAATTCACCCCTCCACTTT. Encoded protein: CAWSGQQPNNSPLHF.

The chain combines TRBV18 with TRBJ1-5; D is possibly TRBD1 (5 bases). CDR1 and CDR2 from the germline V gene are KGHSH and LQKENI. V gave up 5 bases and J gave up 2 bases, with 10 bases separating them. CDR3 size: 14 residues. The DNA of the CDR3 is TGTGCCAGCTCAACAGGTAACGGCAATCAGCCCCAGCATTTT. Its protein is CASSTGNGNQPQHF.

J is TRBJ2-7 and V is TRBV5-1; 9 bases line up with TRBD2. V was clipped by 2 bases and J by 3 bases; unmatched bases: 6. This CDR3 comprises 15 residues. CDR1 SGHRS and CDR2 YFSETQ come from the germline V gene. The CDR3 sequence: CASSFFSSGVYEQYF. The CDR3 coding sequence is TGCGCCAGCAGCTTTTTTTCTAGCGGGGTCTACGAGCAGTACTTC.

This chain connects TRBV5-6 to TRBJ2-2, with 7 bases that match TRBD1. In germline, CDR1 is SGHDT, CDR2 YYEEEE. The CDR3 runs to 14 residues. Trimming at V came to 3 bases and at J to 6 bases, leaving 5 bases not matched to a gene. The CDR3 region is CASSSYGTAGELFF. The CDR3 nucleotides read TGTGCCAGCAGCTCATACGGGACAGCCGGGGAGCTGTTTTTT.

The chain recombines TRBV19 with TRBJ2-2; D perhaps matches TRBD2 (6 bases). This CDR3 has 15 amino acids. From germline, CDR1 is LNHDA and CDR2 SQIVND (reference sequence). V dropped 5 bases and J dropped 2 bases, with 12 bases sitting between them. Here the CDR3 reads CASSAGGINTGELFF. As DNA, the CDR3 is TGTGCCAGTAGTGCTGGCGGGATCAACACCGGGGAGCTGTTTTTT.

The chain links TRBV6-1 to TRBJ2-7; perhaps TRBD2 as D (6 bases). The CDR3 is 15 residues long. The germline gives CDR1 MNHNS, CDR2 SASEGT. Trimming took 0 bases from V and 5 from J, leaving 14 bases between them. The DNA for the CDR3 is TGTGCCAGCAGTGAAGCTAGCGGAACATACGACGAGCAGTACTTC. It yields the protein CASSEASGTYDEQYF.

As DNA, the CDR3 is TGCGCCAGCAGCCAAGAGGGCACGTCCTACGAGCAGTACTTC. Translation gives CASSQEGTSYEQYF. V and J are TRBV4-1 and TRBJ2-7; D is unresolved. The CDR3 contains 14 residues. Trimming cost V 0 bases and J 1 base, with 7 bases left between them. Germline lookup yields CDR1 MGHRA and CDR2 YSYEKL.

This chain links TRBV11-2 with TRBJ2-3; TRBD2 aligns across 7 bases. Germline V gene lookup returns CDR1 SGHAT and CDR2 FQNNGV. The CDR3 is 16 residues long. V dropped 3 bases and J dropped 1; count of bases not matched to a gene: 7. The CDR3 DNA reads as TGTGCCAGCAGCTTGGCGGGCGGGGGAGGCACAGATACGCAGTATTTT. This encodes CASSLAGGGGTDTQYF.

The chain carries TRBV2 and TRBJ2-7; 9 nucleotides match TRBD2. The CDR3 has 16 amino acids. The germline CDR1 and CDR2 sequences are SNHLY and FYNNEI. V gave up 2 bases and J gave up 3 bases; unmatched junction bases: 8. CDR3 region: CASSEWSSGSLYEQYF. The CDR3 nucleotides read TGTGCCAGCAGTGAATGGAGTAGCGGGAGTCTCTACGAGCAGTACTTC.

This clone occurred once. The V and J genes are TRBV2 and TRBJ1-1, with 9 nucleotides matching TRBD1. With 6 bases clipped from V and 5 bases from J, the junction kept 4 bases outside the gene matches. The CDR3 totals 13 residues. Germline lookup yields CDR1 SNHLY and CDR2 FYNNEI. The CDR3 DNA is TGTGCCAGCAGCACAGGGGGCCTTACTGAAGCTTTCTTT. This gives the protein CASSTGGLTEAFF. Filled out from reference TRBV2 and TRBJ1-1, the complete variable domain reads EPEVTQTPSHQVTQMGQEVILRCVPISNHLYFYWYRQILGQKVEFLVSFYNNEISEKSEIFDDQFSVERPDGSNFTLKIRSTKLEDSAMYFCASSTGGLTEAFFGQGTRLTVV.

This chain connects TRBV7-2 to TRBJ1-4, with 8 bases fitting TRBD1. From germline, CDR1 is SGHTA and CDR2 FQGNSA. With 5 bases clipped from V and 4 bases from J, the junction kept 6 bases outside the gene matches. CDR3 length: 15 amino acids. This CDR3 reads CASSPRTGNNEKLFF. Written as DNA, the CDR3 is TGTGCCAGCAGCCCCCGGACAGGGAATAATGAAAAACTGTTTTTT. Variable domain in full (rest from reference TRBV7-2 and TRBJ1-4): GAGVSQSPSNKVTEKGKDVELRCDPISGHTALYWYRQSLGQGLEFLIYFQGNSAPDKSGLPSDRFSAERTGGSVSTLTIQRTQQEDSAVYLCASSPRTGNNEKLFFGSGTQLSVL.

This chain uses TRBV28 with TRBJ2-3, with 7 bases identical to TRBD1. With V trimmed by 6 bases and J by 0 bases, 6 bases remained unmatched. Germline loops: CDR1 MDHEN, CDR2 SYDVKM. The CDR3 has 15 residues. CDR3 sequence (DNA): TGTGCCAGCAGCCTACAGGGGCCTAGCACAGATACGCAGTATTTT. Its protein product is CASSLQGPSTDTQYF.

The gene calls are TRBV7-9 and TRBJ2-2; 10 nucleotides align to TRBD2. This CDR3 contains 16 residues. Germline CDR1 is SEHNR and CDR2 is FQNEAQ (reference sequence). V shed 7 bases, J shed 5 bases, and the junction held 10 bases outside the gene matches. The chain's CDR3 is CASTQGGLAPTGELFF. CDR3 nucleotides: TGTGCCAGCACACAGGGGGGACTAGCGCCGACCGGGGAGCTGTTTTTT.

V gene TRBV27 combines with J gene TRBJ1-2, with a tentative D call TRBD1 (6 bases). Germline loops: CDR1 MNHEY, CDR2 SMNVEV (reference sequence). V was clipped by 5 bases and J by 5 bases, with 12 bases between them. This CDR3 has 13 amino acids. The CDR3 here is CASSLTGTYGYTF. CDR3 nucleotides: TGTGCCAGCAGTCTTACAGGGACGTATGGCTACACCTTC.

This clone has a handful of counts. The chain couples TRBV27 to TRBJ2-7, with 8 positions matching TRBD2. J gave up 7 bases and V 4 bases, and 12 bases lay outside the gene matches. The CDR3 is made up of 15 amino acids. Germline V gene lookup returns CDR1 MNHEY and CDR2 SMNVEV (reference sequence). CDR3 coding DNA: TGTGCCAGCAGTTCTCTGCGGGAGGCAAGGCGGGAGCAGTACTTC. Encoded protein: CASSSLREARREQYF.

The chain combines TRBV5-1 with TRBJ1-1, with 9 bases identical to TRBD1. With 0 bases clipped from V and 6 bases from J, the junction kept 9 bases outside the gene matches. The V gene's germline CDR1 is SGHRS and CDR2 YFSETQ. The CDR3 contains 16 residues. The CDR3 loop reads CASSLGGQGPQSEAFF. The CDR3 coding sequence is TGCGCCAGCAGCTTGGGCGGACAGGGGCCCCAGTCTGAAGCTTTCTTT.

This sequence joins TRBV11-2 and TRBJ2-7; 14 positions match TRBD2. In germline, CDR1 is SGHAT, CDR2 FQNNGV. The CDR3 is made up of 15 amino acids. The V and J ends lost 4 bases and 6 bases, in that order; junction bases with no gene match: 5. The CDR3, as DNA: TGTGCCAGCAGCTCCGGACTAGCGGGAGGTGCCGAGCAGTACTTC. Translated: CASSSGLAGGAEQYF.

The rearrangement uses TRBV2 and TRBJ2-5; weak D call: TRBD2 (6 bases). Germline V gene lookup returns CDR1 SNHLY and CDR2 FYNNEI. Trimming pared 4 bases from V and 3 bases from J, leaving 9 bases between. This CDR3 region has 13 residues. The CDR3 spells CASSVSGKETQYF. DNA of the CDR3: TGTGCCAGCAGTGTTAGCGGAAAAGAGACCCAGTACTTC. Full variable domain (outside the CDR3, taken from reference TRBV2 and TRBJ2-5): EPEVTQTPSHQVTQMGQEVILRCVPISNHLYFYWYRQILGQKVEFLVSFYNNEISEKSEIFDDQFSVERPDGSNFTLKIRSTKLEDSAMYFCASSVSGKETQYFGPGTRLLVL.

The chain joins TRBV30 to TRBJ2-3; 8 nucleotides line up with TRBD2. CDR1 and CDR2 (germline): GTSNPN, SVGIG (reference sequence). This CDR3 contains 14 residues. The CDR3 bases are TGTGCTCAAGACCGGGGGGGCGCAATAGATACGCAGTATTTT. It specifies CAQDRGGAIDTQYF.